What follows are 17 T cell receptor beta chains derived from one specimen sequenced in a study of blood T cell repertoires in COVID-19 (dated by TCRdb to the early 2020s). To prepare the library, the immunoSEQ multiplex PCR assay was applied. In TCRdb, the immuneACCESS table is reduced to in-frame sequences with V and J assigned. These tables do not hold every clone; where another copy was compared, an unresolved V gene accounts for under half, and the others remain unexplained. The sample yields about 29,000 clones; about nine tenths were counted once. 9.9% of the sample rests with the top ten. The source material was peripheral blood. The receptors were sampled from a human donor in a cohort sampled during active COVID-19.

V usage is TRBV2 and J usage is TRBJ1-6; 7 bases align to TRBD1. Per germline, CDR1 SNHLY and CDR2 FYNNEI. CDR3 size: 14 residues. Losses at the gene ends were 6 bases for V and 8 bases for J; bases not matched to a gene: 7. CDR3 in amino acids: CASRLTGRYSPLHF. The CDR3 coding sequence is TGTGCCAGCAGATTGACAGGGAGATATTCACCCCTCCACTTT.

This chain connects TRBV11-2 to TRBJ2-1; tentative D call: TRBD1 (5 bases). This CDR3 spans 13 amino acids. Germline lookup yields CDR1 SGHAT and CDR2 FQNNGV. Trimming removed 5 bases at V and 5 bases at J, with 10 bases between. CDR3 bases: TGTGCCAGCAGCATTACAGGTAACAATGAGCAGTTCTTC. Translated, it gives CASSITGNNEQFF.

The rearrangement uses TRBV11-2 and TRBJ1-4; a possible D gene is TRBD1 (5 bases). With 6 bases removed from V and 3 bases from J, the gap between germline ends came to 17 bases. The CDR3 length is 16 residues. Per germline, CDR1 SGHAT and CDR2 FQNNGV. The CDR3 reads CASRSGVRPSNEKLFF. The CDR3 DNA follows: TGTGCCAGCAGGTCGGGGGTTAGGCCTTCTAATGAAAAACTGTTTTTT.

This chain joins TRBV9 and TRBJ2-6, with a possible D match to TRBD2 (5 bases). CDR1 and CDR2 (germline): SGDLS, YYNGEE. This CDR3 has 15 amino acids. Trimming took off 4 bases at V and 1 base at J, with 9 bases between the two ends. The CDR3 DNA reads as TGTGCCAGCAGCACACGGGATTCTGGGGCCAACGTCCTGACTTTC. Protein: CASSTRDSGANVLTF.

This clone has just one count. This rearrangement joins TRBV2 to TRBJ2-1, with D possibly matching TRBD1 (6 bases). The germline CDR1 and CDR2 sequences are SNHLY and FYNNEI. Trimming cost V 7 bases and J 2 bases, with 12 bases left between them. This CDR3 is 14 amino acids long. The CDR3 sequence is CASKQGTTYNEQFF. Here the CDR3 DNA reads TGTGCCAGCAAACAGGGCACCACCTACAATGAGCAGTTCTTC. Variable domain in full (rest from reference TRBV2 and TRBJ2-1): EPEVTQTPSHQVTQMGQEVILRCVPISNHLYFYWYRQILGQKVEFLVSFYNNEISEKSEIFDDQFSVERPDGSNFTLKIRSTKLEDSAMYFCASKQGTTYNEQFFGPGTRLTVL.

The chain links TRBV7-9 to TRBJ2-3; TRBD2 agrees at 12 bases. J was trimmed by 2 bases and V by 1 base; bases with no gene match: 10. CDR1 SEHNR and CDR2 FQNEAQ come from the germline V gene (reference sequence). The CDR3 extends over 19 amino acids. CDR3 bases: TGTGCCAGCAGCTTAGGAAGACTAGCGGGGGCCCCCACCACAGATACGCAGTATTTT. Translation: CASSLGRLAGAPTTDTQYF.

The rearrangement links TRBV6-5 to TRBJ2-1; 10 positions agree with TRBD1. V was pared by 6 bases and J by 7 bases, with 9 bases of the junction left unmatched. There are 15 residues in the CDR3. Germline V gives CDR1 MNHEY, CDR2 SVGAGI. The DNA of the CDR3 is TGTGCCAGCAGGGCGGGGACAGGGGATGGGAATGAGCAGTTCTTC. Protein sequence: CASRAGTGDGNEQFF.

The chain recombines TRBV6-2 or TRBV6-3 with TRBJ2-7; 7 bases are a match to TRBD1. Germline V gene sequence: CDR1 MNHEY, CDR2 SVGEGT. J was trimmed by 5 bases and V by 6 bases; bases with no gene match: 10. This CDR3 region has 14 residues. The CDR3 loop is CASSPSTGFNEQYF. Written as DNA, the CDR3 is TGTGCCAGCAGCCCGTCGACAGGGTTCAACGAGCAGTACTTC.

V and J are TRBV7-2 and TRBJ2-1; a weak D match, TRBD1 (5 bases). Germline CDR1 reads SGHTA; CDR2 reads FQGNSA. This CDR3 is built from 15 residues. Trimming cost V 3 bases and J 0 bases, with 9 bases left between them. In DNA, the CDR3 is TGTGCCAGCAGCTTCAGGGTTAACTCCTACAATGAGCAGTTCTTC. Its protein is CASSFRVNSYNEQFF.

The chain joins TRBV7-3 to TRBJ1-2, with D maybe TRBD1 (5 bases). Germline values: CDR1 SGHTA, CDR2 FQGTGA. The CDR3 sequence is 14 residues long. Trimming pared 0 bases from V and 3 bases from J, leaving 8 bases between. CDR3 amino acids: CASSLTGPDYGYTF. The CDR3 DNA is TGTGCCAGCAGCTTAACGGGGCCAGACTATGGCTACACCTTC. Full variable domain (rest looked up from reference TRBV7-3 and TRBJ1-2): GAGVSQTPSNKVTEKGKYVELRCDPISGHTALYWYRQSLGQGPEFLIYFQGTGAADDSGLPNDRFFAVRPEGSVSTLKIQRTERGDSAVYLCASSLTGPDYGYTFGSGTRLTVV.

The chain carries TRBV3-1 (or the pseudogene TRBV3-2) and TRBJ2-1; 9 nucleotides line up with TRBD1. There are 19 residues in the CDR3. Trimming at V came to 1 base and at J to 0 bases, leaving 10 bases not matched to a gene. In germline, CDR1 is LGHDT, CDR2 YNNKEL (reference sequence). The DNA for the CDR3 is TGTGCCAGCAGCCAAGGCGGGACAGGGCGCGACAGCTCCTACAATGAGCAGTTCTTC. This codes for CASSQGGTGRDSSYNEQFF.

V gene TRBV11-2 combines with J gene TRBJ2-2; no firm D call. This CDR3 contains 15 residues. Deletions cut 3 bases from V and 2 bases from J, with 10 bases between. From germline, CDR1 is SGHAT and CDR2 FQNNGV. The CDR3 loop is CASSLLYSNTGELFF. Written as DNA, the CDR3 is TGTGCCAGCAGCTTGCTCTATTCCAACACCGGGGAGCTGTTTTTT.

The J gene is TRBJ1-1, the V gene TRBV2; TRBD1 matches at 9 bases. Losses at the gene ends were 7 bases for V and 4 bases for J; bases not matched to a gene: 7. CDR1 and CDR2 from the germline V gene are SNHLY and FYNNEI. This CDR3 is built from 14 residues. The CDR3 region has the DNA TGTGCCAGCACCCGGACAGGGGCGACCACTGAAGCTTTCTTT. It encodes CASTRTGATTEAFF.

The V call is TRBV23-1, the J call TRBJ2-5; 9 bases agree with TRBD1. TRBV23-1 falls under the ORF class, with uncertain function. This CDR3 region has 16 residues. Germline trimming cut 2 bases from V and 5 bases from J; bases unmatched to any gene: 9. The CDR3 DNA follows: TGCGCCAGCAGTCAACATTACAGGGGGCTGAAGGAGACCCAGTACTTC. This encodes CASSQHYRGLKETQYF.

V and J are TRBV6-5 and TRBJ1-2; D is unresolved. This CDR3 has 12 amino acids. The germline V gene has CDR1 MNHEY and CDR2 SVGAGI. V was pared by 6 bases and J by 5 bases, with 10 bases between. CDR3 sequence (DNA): TGTGCCAGCAGAGGTACAGCTTATGGCTACACCTTC. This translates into CASRGTAYGYTF.

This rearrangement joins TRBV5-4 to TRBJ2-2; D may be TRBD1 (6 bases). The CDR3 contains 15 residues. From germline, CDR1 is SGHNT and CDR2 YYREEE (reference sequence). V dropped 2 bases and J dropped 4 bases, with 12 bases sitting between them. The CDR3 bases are TGTGCCAGCAGCTTTTGGGGGCTCGGCACCGGGGAGCTGTTTTTT. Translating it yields CASSFWGLGTGELFF.

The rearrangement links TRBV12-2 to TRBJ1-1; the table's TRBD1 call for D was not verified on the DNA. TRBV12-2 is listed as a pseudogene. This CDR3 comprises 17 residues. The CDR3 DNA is TGTGCAAGTCGCTTAGCGCGTTGGTCGTATGGGCGATTTGAAGCTTTCTTT. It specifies CASRLARWSYGRFEAFF.